The present TCR beta chain was sequenced within a study of T cells after yellow fever vaccination. CDR3 length: 13 residues. Germline V gene sequence: CDR1 SGHRS, CDR2 YFSETQ. TCRdb passed the 5' RACE reads through MiXCR, listing each CDR3 protein once. The sample includes around 590,000 distinct CDR3 sequences, over 9% of them seen just once. This clonotype was observed at least ten times. The junction shows a germline mismatch at one end, possibly a read error. This rearrangement joins TRBV5-1 to TRBJ2-5; D tentatively fits TRBD1 or TRBD2 (5 bases each). Sample: PBMCs, taken on the day of the yellow fever booster vaccination. The TCR originated in a man younger than 40 who received the YFV17D yellow fever vaccine. CDR3: CASSPGSRETQYF. The CDR3 nucleotides are TGTGCCAGCTCACCAGGGAGCAGAGAGACCCAGTACTTC. The full variable domain, rest sourced from reference TRBV5-1 and TRBJ2-5, is KAGVTQTPRYLIKTRGQQVTLSCSPISGHRSVSWYQQTPGQGLQFLFEYFSETQRNKGNFPGRFSGRQFSNSRSEMNVSTLELGDSALYLCASSPGSRETQYFGPGTRLLVL.